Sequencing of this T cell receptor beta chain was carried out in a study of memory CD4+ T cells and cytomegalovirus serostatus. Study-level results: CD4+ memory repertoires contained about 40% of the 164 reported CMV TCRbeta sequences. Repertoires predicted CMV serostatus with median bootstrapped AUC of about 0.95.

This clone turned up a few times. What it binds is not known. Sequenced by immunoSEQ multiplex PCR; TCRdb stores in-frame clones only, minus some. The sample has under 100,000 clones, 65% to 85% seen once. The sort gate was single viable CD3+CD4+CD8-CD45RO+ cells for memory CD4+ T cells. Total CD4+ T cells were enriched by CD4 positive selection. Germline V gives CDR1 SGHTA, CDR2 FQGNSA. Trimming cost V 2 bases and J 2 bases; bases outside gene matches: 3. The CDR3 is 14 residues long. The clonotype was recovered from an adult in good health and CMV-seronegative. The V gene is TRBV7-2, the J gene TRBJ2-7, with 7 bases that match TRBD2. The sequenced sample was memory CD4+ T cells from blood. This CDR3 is CASSLRGGPYEQYF. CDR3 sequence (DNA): TGTGCCAGCAGCTTACGCGGGGGTCCCTACGAGCAGTACTTC.